This passage covers 32 T cell receptor beta chains from one sample sequenced in a study of CD8+ T cells in alopecia areata listed by TCRdb under 2018. The library was prepared using the immunoSEQ multiplex PCR assay. RNA was extracted from all samples and reverse transcribed into cDNA as template for TCR sequencing. TCRdb took over this immuneACCESS table, retaining in-frame rearrangements with V and J assigned. Such tables are incomplete; in checked studies, under half of the missing clones stem from an unresolved V gene, and the remainder is unexplained. Within this sample are around 210,000 clones, with 56% of them counted one time only. The ten largest clones represent 4.5% to 6% of the sample. Input material: CD8+ T cells sorted from blood. The source is a human donor in good health.

The rearrangement uses TRBV7-9 and TRBJ1-5, with D perhaps matching TRBD1 (6 bases). Trimming took 2 bases from V and 6 from J, leaving 11 bases between them. The germline gives CDR1 SEHNR, CDR2 FQNEAQ (reference sequence). This CDR3 region has 14 residues. CDR3 loop: CASSLPGGSQPQHF. As DNA, the CDR3 is TGTGCCAGCAGCTTACCGGGGGGCAGTCAGCCCCAGCATTTT.

This clone was observed a handful of times. This rearrangement joins TRBV5-8 to TRBJ2-7; no definite D call. The length of the CDR3 is 13 residues. V lost 0 bases, J lost 7 bases, and 11 bases lay in between. The germline V gene encodes CDR1 SGHTS and CDR2 YDEGEE. The CDR3 region is CASSLGGLVEQYF. CDR3 coding DNA: TGTGCCAGCAGCTTGGGTGGCTTGGTGGAGCAGTACTTC.

In its sample, this clone was seen a few times. The chain combines TRBV7-9 with TRBJ1-1; D is ambiguous. V was trimmed by 1 base and J by 0 bases, leaving 6 bases between them. Germline assignment: CDR1 SEHNR and CDR2 FQNEAQ (reference sequence). The CDR3 sequence is 14 residues long. The CDR3 sequence is CASSLVLLNTEAFF. In DNA, the CDR3 is TGTGCCAGCAGCTTAGTCCTCCTGAACACTGAAGCTTTCTTT. The variable domain in full, with the rest retrieved from reference TRBV7-9 and TRBJ1-1, is DTGVSQNPRHKITKRGQNVTFRCDPISEHNRLYWYRQTLGQGPEFLTYFQNEAQLEKSRLLSDRFSAERPKGSFSTLEIQRTEQGDSAMYLCASSLVLLNTEAFFGQGTRLTVV.

This rearrangement joins TRBV29-1 to TRBJ2-5, with D maybe TRBD1 (5 bases). The CDR3 spans 17 residues. V lost 0 bases and J lost 5, with 22 bases in between. Germline lookup yields CDR1 SQVTM and CDR2 ANQGSEA. The CDR3 reads CSVEDGLRGPKGETQYF. CDR3 DNA: TGCAGCGTTGAAGATGGGCTTAGGGGCCCCAAAGGGGAGACCCAGTACTTC.

CDR3 bases: TGCAGCCTCATGGAAGACACCGAGCAGTACTTC. Translating gives CSLMEDTEQYF. The chain combines TRBV29-1 with TRBJ2-7; D gene ambiguous. The V and J ends lost 8 bases and 6 bases respectively, with 14 bases between them. Germline assignment: CDR1 SQVTM and CDR2 ANQGSEA. This CDR3 region has 11 residues.

The DNA for the CDR3 is TGTGCCAGCAGCTTACCCAGGGAACCCGATACGCAGTATTTT. This codes for CASSLPREPDTQYF. This chain joins TRBV7-9 and TRBJ2-3; possible D gene TRBD1, 5 bases. Trimming shortened V by 2 bases and J by 6 bases, and 12 bases separated the two germline ends. The germline V gene has CDR1 SEHNR and CDR2 FQNEAQ (reference sequence). The CDR3 has 14 amino acids.

This clone has just a few counts. The CDR3 nucleotides read TGTGCCAGCAGCTTAGGGACAGTTAATGAAAAACTGTTTTTT. Residues: CASSLGTVNEKLFF. V and J are TRBV13 and TRBJ1-4, with a possible D match to TRBD1 (5 bases). Germline assignment: CDR1 PRHDT and CDR2 FYEKMQ (reference sequence). Trimming pared 0 bases from V and 4 bases from J, leaving 6 bases between. CDR3 length: 14 residues.

This clone has just a few counts. Here the CDR3 reads CASSYGAQNIQYF. The CDR3 DNA reads TGTGCCAGCAGTTACGGGGCCCAAAACATTCAGTACTTC. The chain couples TRBV6-5 to TRBJ2-4; D is perhaps TRBD1 (5 bases). The V gene lost 2 bases and the J gene lost 5 bases, with 7 bases spanning the gap. Germline V CDR1 and CDR2: MNHEY, SVGAGI. The CDR3 contains 13 residues.

The J gene is TRBJ2-7, the V gene TRBV5-6; no clear D. Germline CDR1 and CDR2: SGHDT and YYEEEE. This CDR3 region has 13 residues. V lost 1 base and J lost 5, with 10 bases in between. CDR3 in amino acids: CASSLNRVDEQYF. DNA for the CDR3: TGTGCCAGCAGCTTGAATAGGGTCGACGAGCAGTACTTC.

V is TRBV11-2 and J is TRBJ2-5; unclear D gene. This CDR3 region has 14 residues. Trimming stripped 5 bases from V and 2 bases from J, with 12 bases between. The germline V gene encodes CDR1 SGHAT and CDR2 FQNNGV. The CDR3 sequence is CASSPPRIQETQYF. In DNA, the CDR3 is TGTGCCAGCAGCCCCCCCCGAATACAAGAGACCCAGTACTTC.

The chain uses TRBV27 and TRBJ2-5, with TRBD2 matching 7 bases. Germline CDR1 and CDR2: MNHEY and SMNVEV (reference sequence). Trimming removed 2 bases from V and 0 bases from J; junction bases left unmatched: 3. The CDR3 sequence is 15 residues long. The CDR3 here is CASSLGDYYQETQYF. Written as DNA, the CDR3 is TGTGCCAGCAGTTTAGGGGACTATTACCAAGAGACCCAGTACTTC.

This chain joins TRBV4-1 and TRBJ2-1, with 9 bases identical to TRBD2. The CDR3 runs to 17 residues. With 3 bases clipped from V and 0 bases from J, the junction kept 6 bases outside the gene matches. Germline lookup yields CDR1 MGHRA and CDR2 YSYEKL. CDR3 sequence reads: CASSQVSGGSSYNEQFF. CDR3 in DNA: TGCGCCAGCAGCCAGGTTAGCGGGGGAAGCTCCTACAATGAGCAGTTCTTC.

This clone was seen a few times. The chain carries TRBV27 and TRBJ1-6; D gene uncertain. Trimming stripped 8 bases from V and 7 bases from J, with 9 bases between. The CDR3 extends over 12 amino acids. Looked up from germline, CDR1 is MNHEY and CDR2 is SMNVEV (reference sequence). The CDR3 loop is CASGYVNSPLHF. In nucleotides, the CDR3 is TGTGCCAGCGGTTACGTGAATTCACCCCTCCACTTT.

This chain joins TRBV29-1 and TRBJ1-2, with D unclear. Trimming removed 2 bases from V and 1 base from J, with 2 bases in between. Germline lookup yields CDR1 SQVTM and CDR2 ANQGSEA. This CDR3 comprises 11 residues. CDR3 amino acids: CSVELNYGYTF. In DNA, the CDR3 is TGCAGCGTTGAACTTAACTATGGCTACACCTTC.

The J gene is TRBJ2-7, the V gene TRBV29-1; weak D call: TRBD1 (5 bases). The CDR3 consists of 13 residues. Per the germline V gene, CDR1 is SQVTM and CDR2 is ANQGSEA. Trimming took off 5 bases at V and 1 base at J, with 12 bases between the two ends. The CDR3 DNA reads as TGCAGCGTTTGGGGCGGATATTCCTACGAGCAGTACTTC. Translating it yields CSVWGGYSYEQYF.

This chain connects TRBV27 to TRBJ1-6, with D unclear. Trimming took 2 bases from V and 9 from J, leaving 5 bases between them. This CDR3 spans 12 amino acids. CDR1 is MNHEY and CDR2 is SMNVEV in the germline V gene (reference sequence). The CDR3 DNA follows: TGTGCCAGCAGTTTACCTGGTTCACCCCTCCACTTT. Its protein product is CASSLPGSPLHF.

This clone was detected only a few times. The chain carries TRBV19 and TRBJ2-1; D uncertain. Trimming took 1 base from V and 0 from J, leaving 4 bases between them. Germline CDR1 LNHDA, CDR2 SQIVND (reference sequence). The CDR3 is made up of 14 amino acids. The CDR3 region is CASSIGASYNEQFF. DNA for the CDR3: TGTGCCAGTAGTATAGGGGCCTCCTACAATGAGCAGTTCTTC.

Note on this clone: Other DNA sequences within the sample encode an identical CDR3. This rearrangement joins TRBV6-5 to TRBJ2-1; no definite D call. The CDR3 is 12 residues long. Germline V gene sequence: CDR1 MNHEY, CDR2 SVGAGI. Between the trimmed V and J ends, which lost 0 bases and 5 bases, there was a span of 2 bases. The CDR3 DNA sequence: TGTGCCAGCAGTTACTCTAACAATGAGCAGTTCTTC. Its protein product is CASSYSNNEQFF.

This clone showed up just a few times. CDR3 loop: CATSSVREAGELFF. The CDR3 coding sequence is TGTGCCACCAGCAGTGTGAGGGAGGCCGGGGAGCTGTTTTTT. The chain joins TRBV15 to TRBJ2-2; weak D call: TRBD2 (6 bases). This CDR3 is built from 14 residues. The germline V gene encodes CDR1 LNHNV and CDR2 YYDKDF (reference sequence). Between the trimmed V and J ends, which lost 3 bases and 6 bases, there was a span of 11 bases.

The rearrangement joins TRBV5-6 to TRBJ1-1; D is unresolved. This CDR3 is 12 amino acids long. Germline CDR1 SGHDT, CDR2 YYEEEE. V was pared by 0 bases and J by 8 bases, with 8 bases between. The CDR3 sequence: CASSLAAVEAFF. The CDR3 nucleotides read TGTGCCAGCAGCTTGGCGGCGGTGGAAGCTTTCTTT.

This clone was detected a few times. The chain couples TRBV19 to TRBJ1-6; D may be TRBD1 (5 bases). This CDR3 is 13 amino acids long. Trimming cost V 8 bases and J 9 bases, with 14 bases left between them. Germline assignment: CDR1 LNHDA and CDR2 SQIVND (reference sequence). The CDR3 sequence is CASGLGLSSPLHF. CDR3 bases: TGTGCCAGTGGGTTGGGGCTTTCTTCACCCCTCCACTTT.

A word on this clone: This may be a read error, as it is one base from a much larger clone. The rearrangement joins TRBV5-8 to TRBJ1-1; D unresolved. The V gene's germline CDR1 is SGHTS and CDR2 YDEGEE. This CDR3 comprises 12 residues. Trimming took 2 bases from V and 5 from J, leaving 7 bases between them. In DNA, the CDR3 is TGTGCCAGCAGCTTCAGGAAAACTGAAGCTTTCTTT. It specifies CASSFRKTEAFF.

The rearrangement uses TRBV27 and TRBJ2-1, with TRBD2 matching over 11 bases. Per the germline V gene, CDR1 is MNHEY and CDR2 is SMNVEV (reference sequence). The V segment lost 6 bases and the J segment 4 bases; nucleotides outside the gene matches: 5. CDR3 length: 15 amino acids. CDR3 loop: CASSPLAGGYNEQFF. As DNA, the CDR3 is TGTGCCAGCAGCCCGCTAGCGGGGGGATACAATGAGCAGTTCTTC.

V gene TRBV29-1 combines with J gene TRBJ2-3, with 8 bases lining up with TRBD1. The CDR3 is 14 amino acids. J lost 4 bases, V lost 6 bases, and 9 bases had no gene match. Germline CDR1 reads SQVTM; CDR2 reads ANQGSEA. DNA for the CDR3: TGCAGCGTAGATGACAGGGGTTCGGCAGATACGCAGTATTTT. As protein: CSVDDRGSADTQYF.

The rearrangement uses TRBV6-5 and TRBJ2-5; 9 nucleotides match TRBD2. The length of the CDR3 is 16 residues. Losses at the gene ends were 2 bases for V and 5 bases for J; bases not matched to a gene: 9. Per germline, CDR1 MNHEY and CDR2 SVGAGI. The CDR3 DNA reads as TGTGCCAGCAGTTACGACGCGGGGGGGTCTCGGGAGACCCAGTACTTC. Translation gives CASSYDAGGSRETQYF.

This sequence joins TRBV25-1 and TRBJ2-7, with 9 bases identical to TRBD1. The CDR3 length is 14 residues. V shed 7 bases, J shed 6 bases, and the junction held 10 bases outside the gene matches. Germline CDR1 MGHDK, CDR2 SYGVNS. CDR3 loop: CASIGTGSLGEQYF. Here the CDR3 DNA reads TGTGCCAGCATCGGGACAGGGTCCCTCGGCGAGCAGTACTTC.

This clone was seen just once. This chain links TRBV7-9 with TRBJ1-2; 8 bases match TRBD1. Germline CDR1 and CDR2: SEHNR and FQNEAQ (reference sequence). The CDR3 loop spans 15 amino acids. Trimming at V came to 5 bases and at J to 3 bases, leaving 8 bases not matched to a gene. DNA of the CDR3: TGTGCCAGCAGCCCCCCGGACAGGGAGGACTATGGCTACACCTTC. It yields the protein CASSPPDREDYGYTF.

The chain recombines TRBV5-1 with TRBJ1-2; 8 nucleotides match TRBD1. V trimming: 6 bases; J trimming: 8 bases; junction bases outside the gene matches: 9. CDR1 is SGHRS and CDR2 is YFSETQ in the germline V gene. This CDR3 has 13 residues. In nucleotides, the CDR3 is TGCGCCAGCACAGGGACAGGTCTGCGGGGCTACACCTTC. Its protein is CASTGTGLRGYTF.

A note on this clone: This same CDR3 is encoded by further DNA sequences in the sample. This chain links TRBV27 with TRBJ1-5; D is ambiguous. Trimming pared 0 bases from V and 2 bases from J, leaving 2 bases between. The germline gives CDR1 MNHEY, CDR2 SMNVEV (reference sequence). This CDR3 comprises 13 residues. The CDR3 DNA follows: TGTGCCAGCAGTTTATCGGGCAATCAGCCCCAGCATTTT. As protein: CASSLSGNQPQHF.

V usage is TRBV4-1 and J usage is TRBJ2-7; D not resolved. The CDR3 runs to 14 residues. The V gene's germline CDR1 is MGHRA and CDR2 YSYEKL. V lost 1 base, J lost 3 bases, and 10 bases lay in between. The CDR3 reads CASSQGLDLYEQYF. CDR3 nucleotides: TGCGCCAGCAGCCAAGGGCTGGATCTCTACGAGCAGTACTTC.

The chain combines TRBV30 with TRBJ2-3; D gene uncertain. V was shortened by 4 bases and J by 2 bases, with 10 bases between the two germline ends. The CDR3 loop spans 13 amino acids. From germline, CDR1 is GTSNPN and CDR2 SVGIG (reference sequence). The CDR3 loop reads CAWTTLLTDTQYF. In DNA form, the CDR3 reads TGTGCCTGGACGACTCTCCTCACAGATACGCAGTATTTT.

This chain joins TRBV7-9 and TRBJ1-1, with D maybe TRBD1 (6 bases). Trimming pared 8 bases from V and 3 bases from J, leaving 10 bases between. CDR1 SEHNR and CDR2 FQNEAQ come from the germline V gene (reference sequence). The CDR3 has 12 amino acids. CDR3 nucleotides: TGTGCCAGCCGGGGGGGCGACACTGAAGCTTTCTTT. Its translation: CASRGGDTEAFF.